At least ten counts were recorded for the clone carrying this T cell receptor (beta chain). Its antigen is still unknown. Germline CDR1 and CDR2: SQVTM and ANQGSEA. The CDR3 length is 14 residues. V dropped 6 bases and J dropped 1; count of bases not matched to a gene: 6. Amplification of TCR beta CDR3 regions used RNA as the template. HTBI primers were employed in a first-round RT-PCR of the TCR CDR3. TCRdb reprocessed the multiplex PCR reads with MiXCR, giving one entry per CDR3 protein. The repertoire holds about 600,000 distinct CDR3 sequences, with more than 15% as singletons. The data stem from a study of T cells in Graves' hyperthyroidism and ophthalmopathy. Findings and limits, study-wide: By a 13 V-J model, ophthalmopathy was set apart from stable hyperthyroidism.

The chain has TRBV29-1 and TRBJ2-3; 8 bases match TRBD2. The sample was blood. This sequence was found in a woman in her 40s with Graves' ophthalmopathy. This chain's CDR3 is CSVVNSGGTDTQYF. CDR3 coding DNA: TGCAGCGTCGTAAATAGCGGGGGCACAGATACGCAGTATTTT.